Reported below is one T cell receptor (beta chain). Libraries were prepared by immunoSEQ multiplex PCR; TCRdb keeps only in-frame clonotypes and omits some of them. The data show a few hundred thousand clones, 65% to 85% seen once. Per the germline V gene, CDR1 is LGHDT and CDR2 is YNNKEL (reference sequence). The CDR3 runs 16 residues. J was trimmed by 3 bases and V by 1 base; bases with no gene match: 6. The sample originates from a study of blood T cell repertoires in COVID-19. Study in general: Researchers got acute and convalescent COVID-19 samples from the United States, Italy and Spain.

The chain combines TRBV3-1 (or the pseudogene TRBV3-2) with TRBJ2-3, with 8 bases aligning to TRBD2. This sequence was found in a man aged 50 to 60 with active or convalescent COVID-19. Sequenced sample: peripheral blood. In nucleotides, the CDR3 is TGTGCCAGCAGCCAAGCGGTCGGGGGGGGGACAGATACGCAGTATTTT. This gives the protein CASSQAVGGGTDTQYF.